The clone carrying this T cell receptor (beta chain) has at least ten counts. What it binds is not known. The data are from a study of T cells in Graves' hyperthyroidism and ophthalmopathy. Using RNA transcripts as the source, TCR beta CDR3 regions were amplified. The HTBI primer set served for first-round RT-PCR of the TCR CDR3. TCRdb reprocessed the multiplex PCR reads via MiXCR and lists one record per CDR3 protein. The top ten hold 44% of the sample, which has 480,000 or so distinct CDR3 sequences, over 45% seen once. Notes on the study in general: Before onset, ophthalmopathy was predicted by the model a median roughly six months earlier.

From germline, CDR1 is SGHVS and CDR2 FQNEAQ. V gave up 5 bases and J gave up 4 bases, with 18 bases separating them. The CDR3 contains 15 residues. The sequencing input was peripheral blood or thyroid tissue (not recorded which). The receptor was derived from an adult woman with Graves' disease, either hyperthyroidism or ophthalmopathy (not recorded which). The rearrangement uses TRBV7-8 and TRBJ2-7; a possible D gene is TRBD2 (5 bases). DNA for the CDR3: TGTGCCAGCAGCCCCCGGGTTGGCGGGTATTACGAGCAGTACTTC. Its translation is CASSPRVGGYYEQYF.